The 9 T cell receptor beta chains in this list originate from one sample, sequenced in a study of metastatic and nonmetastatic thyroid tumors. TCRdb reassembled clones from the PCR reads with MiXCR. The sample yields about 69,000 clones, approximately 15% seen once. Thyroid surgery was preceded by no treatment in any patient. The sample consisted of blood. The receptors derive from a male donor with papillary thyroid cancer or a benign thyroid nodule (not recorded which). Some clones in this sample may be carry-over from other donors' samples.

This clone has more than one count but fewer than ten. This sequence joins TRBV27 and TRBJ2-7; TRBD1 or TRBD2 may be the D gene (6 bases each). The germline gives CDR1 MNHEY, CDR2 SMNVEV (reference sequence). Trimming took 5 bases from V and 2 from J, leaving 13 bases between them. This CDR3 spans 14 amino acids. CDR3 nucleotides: TGTGCCAGCAGTCGCGAGGGGGGTACCTACGAGCAGTACTTC. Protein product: CASSREGGTYEQYF.

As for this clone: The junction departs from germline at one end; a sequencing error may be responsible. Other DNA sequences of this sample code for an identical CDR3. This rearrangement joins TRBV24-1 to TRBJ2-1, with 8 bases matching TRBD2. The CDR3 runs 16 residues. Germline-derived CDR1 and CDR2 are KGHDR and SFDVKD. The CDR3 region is CATSDYRAGVDNEQFF. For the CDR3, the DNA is TGTGCCACAAGTGATTACAGAGCGGGAGTTGACAATGAGCAGTTCTTC.

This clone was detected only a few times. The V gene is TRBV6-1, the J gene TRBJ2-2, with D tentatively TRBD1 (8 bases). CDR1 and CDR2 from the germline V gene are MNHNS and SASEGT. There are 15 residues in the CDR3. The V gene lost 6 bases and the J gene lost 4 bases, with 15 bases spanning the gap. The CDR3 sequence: CASRRTGRATGELFF. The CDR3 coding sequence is TGTGCCAGCAGAAGGACAGGGAGGGCCACCGGGGAGCTGTTTTTT.

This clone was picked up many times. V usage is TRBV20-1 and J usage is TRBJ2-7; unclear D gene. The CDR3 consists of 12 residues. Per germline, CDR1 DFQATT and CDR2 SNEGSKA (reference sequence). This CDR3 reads CGVLSFSYEQYV. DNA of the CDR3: TGTGGGGTGCTTAGCTTTTCATACGAGCAGTACGTC.

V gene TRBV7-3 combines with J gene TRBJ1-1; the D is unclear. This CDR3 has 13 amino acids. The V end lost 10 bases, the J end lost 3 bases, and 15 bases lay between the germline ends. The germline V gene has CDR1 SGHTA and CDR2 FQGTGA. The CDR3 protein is CAISSLTYTEAFF. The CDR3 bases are TGTGCCATCAGTTCCTTGACGTACACTGAAGCTTTCTTT.

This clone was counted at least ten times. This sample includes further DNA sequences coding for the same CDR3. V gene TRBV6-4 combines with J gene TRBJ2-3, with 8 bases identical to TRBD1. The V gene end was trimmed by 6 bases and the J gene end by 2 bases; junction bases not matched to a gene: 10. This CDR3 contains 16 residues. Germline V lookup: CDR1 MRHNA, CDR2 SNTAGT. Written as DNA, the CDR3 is TGTGCCAGCAGCGCCTCGGCAGGGGGCTCCACAGATACGCAGTATTTT. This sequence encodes CASSASAGGSTDTQYF.

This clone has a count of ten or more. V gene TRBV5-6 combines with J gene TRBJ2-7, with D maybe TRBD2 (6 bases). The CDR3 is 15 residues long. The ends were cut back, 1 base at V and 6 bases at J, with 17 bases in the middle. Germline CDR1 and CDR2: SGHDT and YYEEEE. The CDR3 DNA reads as TGTGCCAGCAGCTTGTCAGCGGGTGGTAAAGGCGAGCAGTACTTC. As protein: CASSLSAGGKGEQYF.

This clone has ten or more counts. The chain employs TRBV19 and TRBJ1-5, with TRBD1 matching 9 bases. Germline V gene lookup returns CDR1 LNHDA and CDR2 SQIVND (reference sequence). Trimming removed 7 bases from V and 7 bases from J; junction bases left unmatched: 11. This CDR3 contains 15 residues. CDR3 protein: CASTSTGGFRQPQHF. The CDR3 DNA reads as TGTGCCAGTACTTCGACAGGGGGTTTTAGACAGCCCCAGCATTTT.

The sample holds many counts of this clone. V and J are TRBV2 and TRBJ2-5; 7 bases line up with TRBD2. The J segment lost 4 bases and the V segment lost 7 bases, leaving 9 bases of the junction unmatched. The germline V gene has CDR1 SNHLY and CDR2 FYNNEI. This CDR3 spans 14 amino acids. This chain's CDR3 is CASIPGTTGETQYF. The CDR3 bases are TGTGCCAGCATTCCCGGGACTACTGGAGAGACCCAGTACTTC. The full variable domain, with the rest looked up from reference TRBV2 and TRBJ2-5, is EPEVTQTPSHQVTQMGQEVILRCVPISNHLYFYWYRQILGQKVEFLVSFYNNEISEKSEIFDDQFSVERPDGSNFTLKIRSTKLEDSAMYFCASIPGTTGETQYFGPGTRLLVL.